This T cell receptor (beta chain) was identified in a study of blood T cell repertoires in COVID-19. Across the study: Whether acute or convalescent, the COVID-19 samples came from the United States, Italy and Spain. T cells, B-cell-depleted T cells, or PBMCs provided the cDNA or gDNA that served as material.

The CDR3 contains 12 residues. Trimming removed 5 bases from V and 2 bases from J, with 5 bases in between. In the original workflow: Amplification from reference gene primers served as the basis for estimated nucleated cell counts. The protocol was immunoSEQ multiplex PCR, while the TCRdb copy is restricted to in-frame clones and leaves out a portion. The DNA was the basis for D and trimming; V, J and clone size are from that table. The table has 100,000 to 150,000 clones, 70% to 80% seen once. This clone was detected once. This clonotype was sampled from a man aged 40-49 years with active or convalescent COVID-19. The chain couples TRBV12-3 or TRBV12-4 to TRBJ2-3; D gene ambiguous. Sequenced input: peripheral blood. This chain's CDR3 is CASSPYTDTQYF. The CDR3 DNA follows: TGTGCCAGCAGTCCGTACACAGATACGCAGTATTTT.